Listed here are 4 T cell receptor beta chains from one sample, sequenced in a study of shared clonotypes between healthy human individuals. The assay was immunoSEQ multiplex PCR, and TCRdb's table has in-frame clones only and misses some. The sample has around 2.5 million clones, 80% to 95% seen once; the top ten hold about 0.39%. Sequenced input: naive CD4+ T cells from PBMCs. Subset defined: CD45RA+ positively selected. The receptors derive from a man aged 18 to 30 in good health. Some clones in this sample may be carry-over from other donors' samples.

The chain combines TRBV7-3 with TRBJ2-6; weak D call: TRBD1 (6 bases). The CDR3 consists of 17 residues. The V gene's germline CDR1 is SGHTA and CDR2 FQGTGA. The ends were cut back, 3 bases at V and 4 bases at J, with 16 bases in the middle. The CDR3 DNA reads TGTGCCAGCAGCTTGGGCCAGGGGTGGCCGGGGGCCAACGTCCTGACTTTC. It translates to CASSLGQGWPGANVLTF.

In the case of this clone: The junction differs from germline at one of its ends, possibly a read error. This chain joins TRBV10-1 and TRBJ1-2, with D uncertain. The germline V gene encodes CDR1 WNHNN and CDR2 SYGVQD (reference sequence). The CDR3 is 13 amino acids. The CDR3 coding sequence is TGCACCAGCAGTGAGTCAGAGCAGCATGGCTACACCTTC. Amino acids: CTSSESEQHGYTF.

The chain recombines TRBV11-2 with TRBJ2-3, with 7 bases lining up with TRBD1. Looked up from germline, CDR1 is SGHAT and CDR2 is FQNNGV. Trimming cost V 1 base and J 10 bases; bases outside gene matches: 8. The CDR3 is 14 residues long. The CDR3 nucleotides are TGTGCCAGCAGCTTAGGGCCGACAGGGCCACCGCAGTATTTT. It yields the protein CASSLGPTGPPQYF.

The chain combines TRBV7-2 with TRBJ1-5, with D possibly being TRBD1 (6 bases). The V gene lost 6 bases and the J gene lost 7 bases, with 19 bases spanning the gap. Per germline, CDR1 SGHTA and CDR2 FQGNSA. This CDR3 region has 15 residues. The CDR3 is CASRSGAEGFQPQHF. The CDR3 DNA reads TGTGCCAGCAGATCAGGGGCGGAGGGTTTCCAGCCCCAGCATTTT.